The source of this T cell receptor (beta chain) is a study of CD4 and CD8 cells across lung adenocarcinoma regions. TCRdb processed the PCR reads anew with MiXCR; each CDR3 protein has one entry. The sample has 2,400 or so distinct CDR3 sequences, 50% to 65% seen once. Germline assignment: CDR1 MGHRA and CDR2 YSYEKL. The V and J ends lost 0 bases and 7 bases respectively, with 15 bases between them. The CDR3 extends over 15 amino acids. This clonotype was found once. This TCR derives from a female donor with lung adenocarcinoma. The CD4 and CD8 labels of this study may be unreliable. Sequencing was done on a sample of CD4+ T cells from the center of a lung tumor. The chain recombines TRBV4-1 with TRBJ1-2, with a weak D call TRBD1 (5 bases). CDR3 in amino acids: CASSQDPRGLAGYTF. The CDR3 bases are TGCGCCAGCAGCCAAGATCCACGGGGCTTAGCTGGCTACACCTTC.